This entry lists 28 T cell receptor beta chains sequenced from one sample in a study of cytomegalovirus exposure and HLA in healthy donors. Both 60 Vbeta primers and 13 Jbeta primers went into the PCR. Repertoires were generated with immunoSEQ multiplex PCR, while TCRdb's copy carries only in-frame clones and drops some. In all, the sample yields some 40,000 clones. The specimen sequenced was PBMCs. These receptors all stem from a male donor in good health and CMV-seronegative.

Concerning this clone: Other DNA sequences in the same sample also yield this CDR3. The genes are TRBV14 and TRBJ2-3, with 11 bases matching TRBD2. The germline gives CDR1 SGHDN, CDR2 FVKESK. The CDR3 consists of 16 residues. The ends lost 4 bases at V and 2 bases at J; junction bases unmatched: 5. The CDR3 DNA follows: TGTGCCAGCAGCCGTCTAGCGGGGGGACTCACAGATACGCAGTATTTT. It is translated as CASSRLAGGLTDTQYF.

The V and J genes are TRBV4-2 and TRBJ2-1; 12 nucleotides agree with TRBD2. V gave up 4 bases and J gave up 8 bases; unmatched junction bases: 6. This CDR3 has 15 amino acids. Germline lookup yields CDR1 LGHNA and CDR2 YNFKEQ. CDR3 sequence: CASSPLAGGPDEQFF. The CDR3 DNA reads TGTGCCAGCAGCCCGCTAGCGGGGGGGCCTGATGAGCAGTTCTTC.

This chain joins TRBV5-1 and TRBJ2-1; D is uncertain. The V end was cut by 6 bases, the J end by 6 bases, with 10 bases between. The germline V gene encodes CDR1 SGHRS and CDR2 YFSETQ. CDR3 length equals 12 residues. For the CDR3, the DNA is TGCGCCAGCATGCAACATTTCAATGAGCAGTTCTTC. Translating gives CASMQHFNEQFF.

J is TRBJ1-1 and V is TRBV30, with D unclear. The CDR3 is 14 residues long. CDR1 GTSNPN and CDR2 SVGIG come from the germline V gene (reference sequence). Between the trimmed V and J ends, which lost 2 bases and 6 bases, there was a span of 16 bases. For the CDR3, the DNA is TGTGCCTGGAGTAAGGCAGGCCGAATCGCTGAAGCTTTCTTT. Protein: CAWSKAGRIAEAFF.

V gene TRBV6-5 combines with J gene TRBJ2-7, with D tentatively TRBD2 (9 bases). V lost 8 bases, J lost 0 bases, and 17 bases lay in between. The CDR3 totals 15 residues. The germline CDR1 and CDR2 sequences are MNHEY and SVGAGI. CDR3 region: CASRGGGQVSYEQYF. The CDR3, as DNA: TGTGCCAGCCGCGGGGGGGGACAGGTCTCCTACGAGCAGTACTTC.

As concerns this clone: The junction departs from germline at one end; a sequencing error may be responsible. The chain uses TRBV11-2 and TRBJ1-2; TRBD1 matches 8 bases. In germline, CDR1 is SGHAT, CDR2 FQNNGV. The CDR3 is made up of 14 amino acids. CDR3 residues: CASSPRTGHYGYSF. The CDR3, as DNA: TGTGCCAGCAGCCCCCGGACAGGGCACTATGGCTACTCCTTC.

The chain joins TRBV27 to TRBJ2-7; 10 bases match TRBD2. The V and J ends lost 1 base and 4 bases, in that order; junction bases with no gene match: 4. The CDR3 totals 15 residues. Germline V gene data show CDR1 as MNHEY and CDR2 as SMNVEV (reference sequence). DNA for the CDR3: TGTGCCAGCAGTTTATTCAGCGGGGGGGTGTACGAGCAGTACTTC. It specifies CASSLFSGGVYEQYF.

The rearrangement links TRBV10-3 to TRBJ1-2; possibly TRBD1 for D (6 bases). V dropped 6 bases and J dropped 0 bases, with 17 bases sitting between them. Germline assignment: CDR1 ENHRY and CDR2 SYGVKD. The CDR3 totals 16 residues. This CDR3 reads CAIRDDRFRANYGYTF. CDR3 nucleotide sequence: TGTGCCATCAGGGATGACAGGTTCCGGGCTAACTATGGCTACACCTTC.

V usage is TRBV7-9 and J usage is TRBJ1-2, with 11 bases that match TRBD1. CDR1 SEHNR and CDR2 FQNEAQ come from the germline V gene (reference sequence). This CDR3 contains 14 residues. With 5 bases clipped from V and 8 bases from J, the junction kept 7 bases outside the gene matches. CDR3 sequence: CASSPRTGGRGYTF. The CDR3 bases are TGTGCCAGCAGCCCTCGGACAGGGGGCAGGGGCTACACCTTC.

J is TRBJ2-6 and V is TRBV7-2; D is uncertain. There are 15 residues in the CDR3. Trimming removed 2 bases from V and 2 bases from J, with 7 bases in between. The germline gives CDR1 SGHTA, CDR2 FQGNSA. The CDR3 is CASSLSPAGANVLTF. CDR3 nucleotides: TGTGCCAGCAGCTTATCACCGGCTGGGGCCAACGTCCTGACTTTC. The entire variable domain, with the rest obtained from reference TRBV7-2 and TRBJ2-6, is as follows: GAGVSQSPSNKVTEKGKDVELRCDPISGHTALYWYRQSLGQGLEFLIYFQGNSAPDKSGLPSDRFSAERTGGSVSTLTIQRTQQEDSAVYLCASSLSPAGANVLTFGAGSRLTVL.

The chain employs TRBV10-3 and TRBJ2-3, with 10 bases lining up with TRBD1. In germline, CDR1 is ENHRY, CDR2 SYGVKD. This CDR3 has 16 amino acids. V lost 3 bases, J lost 1 base, and 4 bases stayed unmatched. The CDR3, as DNA: TGTGCCATCAGTGAAATGGGACAGGGGCGCACAGATACGCAGTATTTT. Translated, it gives CAISEMGQGRTDTQYF.

Here the CDR3 reads CASSLAARSGGTEAFF. CDR3 nucleotide sequence: TGCGCCAGCAGCTTGGCAGCTCGCAGTGGAGGGACTGAAGCTTTCTTT. This chain uses TRBV5-1 with TRBJ1-1; D is unclear. Germline CDR1 is SGHRS and CDR2 is YFSETQ. Trimming left V 0 bases short and J 5 bases short, with 17 bases between. The CDR3 sequence is 16 residues long.

The chain combines TRBV5-1 with TRBJ2-7, with TRBD1 as a possible D gene (6 bases). Trimming cost V 1 base and J 4 bases, with 12 bases left between them. There are 14 residues in the CDR3. Per the germline V gene, CDR1 is SGHRS and CDR2 is YFSETQ. The CDR3 region is CASSLHGGAYEQYF. The DNA of the CDR3 is TGCGCCAGCAGCTTGCATGGGGGCGCATACGAGCAGTACTTC. The full variable domain, completed using reference TRBV5-1 and TRBJ2-7, is KAGVTQTPRYLIKTRGQQVTLSCSPISGHRSVSWYQQTPGQGLQFLFEYFSETQRNKGNFPGRFSGRQFSNSRSEMNVSTLELGDSALYLCASSLHGGAYEQYFGPGTRLTVT.

The gene calls are TRBV5-8 and TRBJ1-4; possible D gene TRBD1, 6 bases. CDR3 length equals 16 residues. The germline gives CDR1 SGHTS, CDR2 YDEGEE. Trimming cost V 4 bases and J 0 bases, with 13 bases left between them. The CDR3 is CASSPADSTTNEKLFF. The CDR3 DNA sequence: TGTGCCAGCAGCCCCGCGGACAGCACAACTAATGAAAAACTGTTTTTT.

J is TRBJ2-7 and V is TRBV2; 8 bases map to TRBD1. The CDR3 extends over 15 amino acids. Per germline, CDR1 SNHLY and CDR2 FYNNEI. Trimming removed 7 bases from V and 1 base from J; junction bases left unmatched: 9. This CDR3 is CASTDRGLPSYEQYF. The DNA of the CDR3 is TGTGCCAGCACCGACAGGGGCCTTCCTTCCTACGAGCAGTACTTC.

The rearrangement links TRBV7-6 to TRBJ2-2; no reliable D call. Germline V gene data show CDR1 as SGHVS and CDR2 as FNYEAQ. V gave up 1 base and J gave up 5 bases, with 5 bases separating them. The CDR3 is 13 residues long. The CDR3 region is CASSLGGTGELFF. The CDR3 DNA reads as TGTGCCAGCAGCTTAGGAGGAACCGGGGAGCTGTTTTTT.

The V gene is TRBV2, the J gene TRBJ2-7; 7 bases match TRBD2. The CDR3 extends over 13 amino acids. In germline, CDR1 is SNHLY, CDR2 FYNNEI. V lost 8 bases to trimming and J lost 2 bases; unmatched junction nucleotides: 6. The CDR3 coding sequence is TGTGCCAGCGAAGCGGGGTACACCTACGAGCAGTACTTC. This sequence encodes CASEAGYTYEQYF.

The chain couples TRBV9 to TRBJ2-2; 10 bases align to TRBD1. V shed 2 bases, J shed 1 base, and the junction held 5 bases outside the gene matches. This CDR3 is 17 amino acids long. CDR1 is SGDLS, CDR2 YYNGEE, per germline. DNA for the CDR3: TGTGCCAGCAGCGTGCTGGGACAGGGGAGGAACACCGGGGAGCTGTTTTTT. Its protein is CASSVLGQGRNTGELFF.

This chain connects TRBV5-1 to TRBJ1-1; TRBD1 might be the D (6 bases). The CDR3 is 16 residues long. V lost 2 bases and J lost 6, with 20 bases in between. Germline lookup yields CDR1 SGHRS and CDR2 YFSETQ. In DNA form, the CDR3 reads TGCGCCAGCAGCTTAAAGGGAGGGGGGGACACTGCTGAAGCTTTCTTT. Translated, it gives CASSLKGGGDTAEAFF.

The chain couples TRBV7-2 to TRBJ2-7; no definite D call. Trimming took off 2 bases at V and 3 bases at J, with 8 bases between the two ends. Germline loops: CDR1 SGHTA, CDR2 FQGNSA. The CDR3 loop spans 13 amino acids. The CDR3 is CASSLPAYYEQYF. CDR3 DNA sequence: TGTGCCAGCAGCTTACCCGCCTACTACGAGCAGTACTTC.

About this clone: This CDR3 is also generated by other DNA sequences in the sample. The chain combines TRBV18 with TRBJ2-3, with TRBD1 matching over 9 bases. CDR3 length equals 16 residues. V trimming: 5 bases; J trimming: 0 bases; junction bases outside the gene matches: 6. The germline gives CDR1 KGHSH, CDR2 LQKENI. The CDR3 bases are TGTGCCAGCTCAGAGGACAGGGGAACTAGCACAGATACGCAGTATTTT. It translates to CASSEDRGTSTDTQYF. Looking up the rest from reference TRBV18 and TRBJ2-3 gives the full variable domain: NAGVMQNPRHLVRRRGQEARLRCSPMKGHSHVYWYRQLPEEGLKFMVYLQKENIIDESGMPKERFSAEFPKEGPSILRIQQVVRGDSAAYFCASSEDRGTSTDTQYFGPGTRLTVL.

This chain connects TRBV7-3 to TRBJ2-1; 8 positions agree with TRBD1. This CDR3 comprises 13 residues. In germline, CDR1 is SGHTA, CDR2 FQGTGA. J lost 10 bases, V lost 6 bases, and 8 bases had no gene match. In nucleotides, the CDR3 is TGTGCCAGCAGTTACGGACAGGGTGGCGAGCAGTTCTTC. Amino acids: CASSYGQGGEQFF. Based on the CDR3 plus reference TRBV7-3 and TRBJ2-1, the full variable domain is GAGVSQTPSNKVTEKGKYVELRCDPISGHTALYWYRQSLGQGPEFLIYFQGTGAADDSGLPNDRFFAVRPEGSVSTLKIQRTERGDSAVYLCASSYGQGGEQFFGPGTRLTVL.

V and J are TRBV6-1 and TRBJ1-2; the D gene is possibly TRBD1 (5 bases). CDR1 and CDR2 (germline): MNHNS, SASEGT. Trimming took 0 bases from V and 7 from J, leaving 9 bases between them. The CDR3 has 13 residues. DNA for the CDR3: TGTGCCAGCAGTGAAGCGCCAGGGTTTGGCTACACCTTC. It yields the protein CASSEAPGFGYTF.

The V and J genes are TRBV28 and TRBJ1-2; D is uncertain. The CDR3 covers 14 residues. V lost 2 bases and J 1 base, leaving 8 bases between the germline ends. The germline V gene encodes CDR1 MDHEN and CDR2 SYDVKM. The CDR3 region has the DNA TGTGCCAGCAGTTTAGAGGTTTTTAACTATGGCTACACCTTC. It yields the protein CASSLEVFNYGYTF.

J is TRBJ2-3 and V is TRBV7-3; the D gene is possibly TRBD2 (6 bases). There are 14 residues in the CDR3. The V gene's germline CDR1 is SGHTA and CDR2 FQGTGA. V dropped 5 bases and J dropped 0 bases, with 9 bases sitting between them. The CDR3 region has the DNA TGTGCCAGCAGCCCCGGGACTAGCACAGATACGCAGTATTTT. Its translation: CASSPGTSTDTQYF.

V gene TRBV15 combines with J gene TRBJ1-2; 11 bases are a match to TRBD1. After removal of 4 bases from V and 4 bases from J, the junction contained 5 bases not matched to a gene. The CDR3 is 15 amino acids. Germline V CDR1 and CDR2: LNHNV, YYDKDF (reference sequence). The DNA for the CDR3 is TGTGCCACCAGCAACCCGGGACAGGGGGGCTATGGCTACACCTTC. Residues: CATSNPGQGGYGYTF.

The V gene is TRBV6-5, the J gene TRBJ2-5, with D unclear. This CDR3 is built from 11 residues. CDR1 and CDR2 from the germline V gene are MNHEY and SVGAGI. Trimming removed 4 bases at V and 6 bases at J, with 6 bases between. CDR3 region: CASSWAKTQYF. DNA for the CDR3: TGTGCCAGCAGTTGGGCGAAGACCCAGTACTTC.

This chain joins TRBV2 and TRBJ2-3; D perhaps matches TRBD2 (8 bases). Between the trimmed V and J ends, which lost 6 bases and 8 bases, there was a span of 27 bases. The germline V gene has CDR1 SNHLY and CDR2 FYNNEI. This CDR3 spans 17 amino acids. The CDR3 here is CASRSGQAGGGGGTQYF. For the CDR3, the DNA is TGTGCCAGCAGATCCGGACAGGCGGGGGGCGGAGGAGGTACGCAGTATTTT.